This TCR beta chain was identified in a study of T-cell memory formation after mild COVID-19. TCRdb reanalysed the 5' RACE reads using MiXCR and keeps one entry per CDR3 protein. The table records about 140,000 distinct CDR3 sequences, roughly a quarter of them present only once. This clonotype showed up just a few times. Germline V gene data show CDR1 as SGHKS and CDR2 as YYEKEE (reference sequence). V lost 3 bases and J lost 3; bases outside the gene matches: 5. The CDR3 loop spans 16 amino acids. The sample consisted of PBMCs or a T cell subset sorted from them (not recorded which). The chain combines TRBV5-5 with TRBJ2-1, with 11 positions matching TRBD2. The TCR comes from an adult woman who had mild COVID-19 (a few samples of this study predate the infection). Cell type and time point are not known. The CDR3: CASSSRLAGNYNEQFF. CDR3 sequence (DNA): TGTGCCAGCAGCTCCCGACTAGCGGGGAACTACAATGAGCAGTTCTTC.